This T cell receptor beta chain was recovered during a study of human T cells and chemical hapten exposure. The wider study: DPC at 2% was the sensitizing agent, placed on around 2 cm by around 2 cm of upper inner arm skin. Findings of the study overall: Patch test score tracked positively with PT1 expanded TCR counts.

This clonotype was picked up a small number of times. The antigen is not known. TCRdb reprocessed the RACE reads via MiXCR and lists one record per CDR3 protein. The sample lists 35,000 to 50,000 distinct CDR3 sequences, about 9.6% occurring once. Time point reported: patch test 2, 6 weeks after DPC sensitization. The sample's treatment: therapeutic diphenylcyclopropenone sensitization with weekly scalp DPC. Unfractionated whole blood was the source of the extracted total RNA. The CDR3 is 15 amino acids. V gave up 7 bases and J gave up 2 bases; unmatched junction bases: 6. Looked up from germline, CDR1 is MNHNY and CDR2 is SVGAGI (reference sequence).

The chain is built from TRBV6-6 and TRBJ2-2, with 8 bases identical to TRBD1. The input for sequencing was whole blood, taken in connection with sensitization to the hapten diphenylcyclopropenone (DPC). This clonotype was obtained from a woman aged 30 to 39 with alopecia areata. Some clones in this sample may be carry-over from other donors' samples. The DNA of the CDR3 is TGTGCCAGCAATTTACAGGGGGACAACACCGGGGAGCTGTTTTTT. This gives the protein CASNLQGDNTGELFF.